The rows below give T cell receptor beta chains drawn from one sample of a study of CD8 T cells in ankylosing spondylitis. TCRdb processed the 5' RACE reads anew with MiXCR; each CDR3 protein has one entry. The sample contains under 300,000 distinct CDR3 sequences, 8.6% of which appear only once. The sequenced sample was blood, either unsorted or a sorted T cell fraction (not recorded which). The receptors shown here come from a male donor with ankylosing spondylitis or in good health (not recorded which). Both conserved end residues are part of each CDR3. The D gene is left open where the match is weak. Size tells how often a clone was seen (once, few, many) or the class of an expanded clone, and some rows leave it out.

>-|-|TRBJ2-3|TRBV7-6
TGTGCCAGCAGCCTTCGGCTAGGGACAGATACGCAGTATTTT
CASSLRLGTDTQYF
>many|-|TRBJ1-1|TRBV29-1
TGCAGCGTTAAGCTAGGGGTTCGGGCTTTCTTT
CSVKLGVRAFF
>many|-|TRBJ1-2|TRBV18
TGTGCCAGCTCACCACCCGATAACTATGGCTACACCTTC
CASSPPDNYGYTF
>-|TRBD1|TRBJ2-7|TRBV12-3/TRBV12-4
TGTGCCAGCAGTCCACTGGACAGGGGGAATTTTCACGAGCAGTACTTC
CASSPLDRGNFHEQYF
>-|TRBD1|TRBJ2-3|TRBV7-8
TGTGCCAGCAGCTCTCCGGGACAGGGGGCGACCAGGGACACAGATGCGCAGTATTTT
CASSSPGQGATRDTDAQYF
>-|-|TRBJ2-7|TRBV10-3
TGTGCCATCAGTGAAGAGGAGAGCTCCTACGAGCAGTACTTC
CAISEEESSYEQYF
>-|-|TRBJ2-3|TRBV30
TGTGCCTGGAGCTGGGTCCGTACAGATACGCAGTATTTT
CAWSWVRTDTQYF
>many|-|TRBJ1-4|TRBV7-9
TGTGCCAGCAGCGCGGAAACTTCAACTAATGAAAAACTGTTTTTT
CASSAETSTNEKLFF
>many|TRBD2|TRBJ2-3|TRBV11-3
TGTGCCAGCAGCTCCACGACTAGCGGGAGTCCAGATACGCAGTATTTT
CASSSTTSGSPDTQYF
>-|TRBD2|TRBJ2-5|TRBV7-6
TGTGCCAGCAGCCTATCGGGGGGTCGCGGGACCCAGTACTTC
CASSLSGGRGTQYF
>few|TRBD1|TRBJ1-6|TRBV20-1
TGCAGTGCCATCCGAGGGGGCCGCTCCTATAATTCACCCCTCCACTTT
CSAIRGGRSYNSPLHF
>many|-|TRBJ1-1|TRBV9
TGTGCCAGCAGCGTAGCCAGGGCGGACACTGAAGCTTTCTTT
CASSVARADTEAFF
>-|-|TRBJ2-7|TRBV3-1
TGTGCCAGCAGCCAAGACCTGGCTAACGAGCAGTACTTC
CASSQDLANEQYF
>many|TRBD1|TRBJ2-2|TRBV4-3
TGCGCCAGCAGCCAATCTAGGGGGCTGCGGGAGCTGTTTTTT
CASSQSRGLRELFF
>many|-|TRBJ2-3|TRBV7-2
TGTGCCAGCAGCCTAGTGACCACAGATACGCAGTATTTT
CASSLVTTDTQYF
>many|-|TRBJ2-7|TRBV20-1
TGCAGTGCTAGTGGGCCGGTGAGCTCCTACGAGCAGTACTTC
CSASGPVSSYEQYF
>few|-|TRBJ1-5|TRBV7-6
TGTGCCAGCAGATCACAGGGATTGGGGAATCAGCCCCAGCATTTT
CASRSQGLGNQPQHF
>many|-|TRBJ2-1|TRBV14
TGTGCCAGCAGCCAAGATCTGTCCGTGGATGAGCAGTTCTTC
CASSQDLSVDEQFF
>many|-|TRBJ2-3|TRBV6-5
TGTGCCAGCAGTTATTCGGGACTGAGCACAGATACGCAGTATTTT
CASSYSGLSTDTQYF
>many|-|TRBJ2-7|TRBV27
TGTGCCATTCGAGGGTCCGGGGGGCTGAGGAGCGAGCAGTACTTC
CAIRGSGGLRSEQYF
>-|-|TRBJ2-7|TRBV4-3
TGCGCCAGCAGCCAAGAGGGGGGATTGTATGAATACGAGCAGTACTTC
CASSQEGGLYEYEQYF
>many|-|TRBJ2-3|TRBV29-1
TGCAGCGTTTCAGGGGCGATACCTAGCACAGATACGCAGTATTTT
CSVSGAIPSTDTQYF
>many|-|TRBJ1-1|TRBV20-1
TGCAGTGCTAGAGATGGACCCGGGGAAGCTTTCTTT
CSARDGPGEAFF
>many|TRBD1|TRBJ1-5|TRBV12-3/TRBV12-4
TGTGCCAGCAGTGGAACCGGGACAGGGGCGAATCAGCCCCAGCATTTT
CASSGTGTGANQPQHF
>many|-|TRBJ2-3|TRBV7-9
TGTGCCAGCAGCTTCAATATGGGTGCAGATACGCAGTATTTT
CASSFNMGADTQYF
>-|-|TRBJ2-5|TRBV7-2
TGTGCCAGCAGCTCACACCCGACTAGTGTTGAGACCCAGTACTTC
CASSSHPTSVETQYF
>-|TRBD1|TRBJ2-5|TRBV18
TGTGCCAGCTCACTCCCGGGACAGCCTGGGGAGACCCAGTACTTC
CASSLPGQPGETQYF
>many|-|TRBJ2-7|TRBV6-1
TGTGCCTCACGGGACGGGATGTACGAGCAGCAGTACTTC
CASRDGMYEQQYF
>-|-|TRBJ2-3|TRBV5-1
TGCGCCAGCAGCTTGGTTGGAGCCACAGATACGCAGTATTTT
CASSLVGATDTQYF
>many|-|TRBJ2-1|TRBV29-1
TGCAGCGTGGGTCAGGGGTTCAATGAGCAGTTCTTC
CSVGQGFNEQFF
>many|-|TRBJ1-1|TRBV20-1
TGCAGTTCGAGGGGGGGCTCCAACACTGAAGCTTTCTTT
CSSRGGSNTEAFF
>-|TRBD2|TRBJ2-1|TRBV11-3
TGTGCCAGCAGCTTAGATGTACTAGCGGGAGGGGTCTATGAGCAGTTCTTC
CASSLDVLAGGVYEQFF
>many|-|TRBJ2-1|TRBV5-1
TGCGCCAGCAGTTTTCAGCGGGCTTCATACAATGAGCAGTTCTTC
CASSFQRASYNEQFF
>many|-|TRBJ2-5|TRBV6-1
TGTGCCAGCAGTGTGGGTCCGACAGAAGAGACCCAGTACTTC
CASSVGPTEETQYF
>-|TRBD2|TRBJ2-7|TRBV20-1
TGCAGTGCTTACGACTATTCTAGCGGGGGGTCCTACGAGCAGTACTTC
CSAYDYSSGGSYEQYF
>many|-|TRBJ1-1|TRBV29-1
TGCAGCATCCAGACAGATATGAACACTGAAGCTTTCTTT
CSIQTDMNTEAFF
>-|-|TRBJ2-7|TRBV19
TGTGCCAGTAGTCCGGGACAAATCCTCTACGAGCAGTACTTC
CASSPGQILYEQYF
>-|-|TRBJ1-1|TRBV20-1
TGCAGTGCTAGAGATCGAGATGAAGCTTTCTTT
CSARDRDEAFF
>many|TRBD2|TRBJ2-3|TRBV20-1
TGCAGTGCTAGAGGCGGGAGGTACACAGATACGCAGTATTTT
CSARGGRYTDTQYF
>many|-|TRBJ2-7|TRBV20-1
TGCAGTGCCTCGGACAGCTCTTTCTCCTACGAGCAGTACTTC
CSASDSSFSYEQYF
>-|-|TRBJ1-5|TRBV12-3/TRBV12-4
TGTGCCAGCAGCCCAATATTCGATCAGCCCCAGCATTTT
CASSPIFDQPQHF
>many|TRBD1|TRBJ1-2|TRBV7-2
TGTGCCAGCAGCTCCACGATGGAGGGACAGTCTAACTATGGCTACACCTTC
CASSSTMEGQSNYGYTF
>many|-|TRBJ1-1|TRBV4-2
TGTGCCAGCAGCCAAGCACTGACCGGCAACACTGAAGCTTTCTTT
CASSQALTGNTEAFF
>many|TRBD2|TRBJ2-1|TRBV12-3/TRBV12-4
TGTGCCAGCAGTTTAGGGGCGGGGGGGCATAATGAGCAGTTCTTC
CASSLGAGGHNEQFF
>few|-|TRBJ2-7|TRBV4-3
TGCGCCAGCAGCCAAGCCAGGGGGGGTGAGCAGTACTTC
CASSQARGGEQYF
>many|TRBD1|TRBJ1-1|TRBV12-3/TRBV12-4
TGTGCCAGCAGTCCTCCGACAGGGGGAGATCCCACTGAAGCTTTCTTT
CASSPPTGGDPTEAFF
>many|-|TRBJ2-1|TRBV7-9
TGTGCCAGCAGCTACGTGAGGGGTACCTTACAGGAGCAGTTCTTC
CASSYVRGTLQEQFF
>few|-|TRBJ2-5|TRBV29-1
TGCAGCGTTGAAGCCTTGGTTGGAGGAGTACCCCAAGAGACCCAGTACTTC
CSVEALVGGVPQETQYF